These 7 T cell receptor beta chains came from one sample sequenced in a study of blood T cell repertoires in COVID-19. Profiling relied on immunoSEQ multiplex PCR, and the TCRdb table lists in-frame clones only, not all of them. The sample records around 130,000 clones, approximately 71% being singletons. Sequencing was done on a sample of peripheral blood. Receptor source: a human donor in a cohort sampled during active COVID-19.

The rearrangement uses TRBV21-1 and TRBJ2-3; the table calls TRBD1, which could not be checked here. TRBV21-1 is deemed a pseudogene. The CDR3 is 16 residues long. In DNA form, the CDR3 reads TGTGCCAGCGAGACCCGGACAGGGACTAGCACAGATACGCAGTATTTT. The encoded protein is CASETRTGTSTDTQYF.

The chain is built from TRBV3-1 (or the pseudogene TRBV3-2) and TRBJ2-1, with 10 bases lining up with TRBD2. The junction had 6 bases not matched to a gene; V was cut back by 4 bases and J by 6 bases. Germline-derived CDR1 and CDR2 are LGHDT and YNNKEL (reference sequence). The CDR3 totals 15 residues. CDR3 loop: CASSRGLARGNEQFF. DNA for the CDR3: TGTGCCAGCAGCCGGGGACTAGCGAGAGGCAATGAGCAGTTCTTC.

This sequence joins TRBV9 and TRBJ2-7, with TRBD2 as a possible D gene (6 bases). Trimming removed 3 bases at V and 2 bases at J, with 12 bases between. The CDR3 covers 14 residues. Germline-derived CDR1 and CDR2 are SGDLS and YYNGEE. CDR3 amino acids: CASSAGGSAYEQYF. In nucleotides, the CDR3 is TGTGCCAGCAGCGCCGGGGGATCGGCCTACGAGCAGTACTTC.

V is TRBV3-1 (or the pseudogene TRBV3-2) and J is TRBJ1-4; D may be TRBD1 (5 bases). This CDR3 spans 11 amino acids. Trimming removed 0 bases from V and 12 bases from J, with 5 bases in between. The germline gives CDR1 LGHDT, CDR2 YNNKEL (reference sequence). CDR3 coding DNA: TGTGCCAGCAGCCAAGAAGGGGAACTGTTTTTT. Amino acid sequence: CASSQEGELFF.

The chain carries TRBV5-1 and TRBJ2-7; D might be TRBD2 (5 bases). This CDR3 is 13 amino acids long. The germline CDR1 and CDR2 sequences are SGHRS and YFSETQ. Trimming took off 7 bases at V and 1 base at J, with 12 bases between the two ends. This CDR3 is CASSPRTSYEQYF. CDR3 DNA: TGCGCCAGCTCCCCCCGGACTTCCTACGAGCAGTACTTC.

This clone was observed a single time. The chain carries TRBV9 and TRBJ1-2; the match to TRBD1 covers 8 bases. V trimming: 3 bases; J trimming: 6 bases; junction bases outside the gene matches: 16. The CDR3 length is 17 residues. Germline loops: CDR1 SGDLS, CDR2 YYNGEE. CDR3 sequence (DNA): TGTGCCAGCAGCGCATACGATGGACAGGGCGGAAAGGATGGCTACACCTTC. It translates to CASSAYDGQGGKDGYTF.

The chain carries TRBV14 and TRBJ2-7; D is ambiguous. Germline V gives CDR1 SGHDN, CDR2 FVKESK. The CDR3 runs 14 residues. V gave up 1 base and J gave up 5 bases, with 12 bases separating them. The DNA for the CDR3 is TGTGCCAGCAGCCAAGGGGCAGTAACCCACGAGCAGTACTTC. Translation gives CASSQGAVTHEQYF.